Presented here are 31 T cell receptor beta chains from one specimen sequenced in a study of CD8 T cells in ankylosing spondylitis. TCRdb recomputed calls from the 5' RACE reads with MiXCR, one row per CDR3 protein. The table lists 50,000 to 60,000 distinct CDR3 sequences, 6% to 7.5% of them singletons. Sequenced: blood, either unsorted or a sorted T cell fraction (not recorded which). The source of these receptors is a female donor with ankylosing spondylitis or in good health (not recorded which).

This clonotype was seen a few times. The genes are TRBV2 and TRBJ2-2; D perhaps matches TRBD2 (5 bases). Per the germline V gene, CDR1 is SNHLY and CDR2 is FYNNEI. This CDR3 spans 18 amino acids. This CDR3 reads CTCRRQRILVFWTGELFF. Written as DNA, the CDR3 is TGTACCTGCAGGCGCCAAAGAATACTAGTTTTTTGGACCGGGGAGCTGTTTTTT.

This clonotype has ten or more counts. The gene calls are TRBV5-1 and TRBJ1-1, with a tentative D call TRBD1 (6 bases). The CDR3 covers 15 residues. Germline CDR1 reads SGHRS; CDR2 reads YFSETQ. With 4 bases removed from V and 1 base from J, the gap between germline ends came to 14 bases. CDR3 coding DNA: TGCGCCAGCAGCACAGACCCACAGGGGAACACTGAAGCTTTCTTT. It translates to CASSTDPQGNTEAFF.

This clonotype was seen many times. This sequence joins TRBV3-1 and TRBJ1-2; D not resolved. The CDR3 totals 12 residues. The germline CDR1 and CDR2 sequences are LGHDT and YNNKEL (reference sequence). The V gene lost 0 bases and the J gene lost 5 bases, with 4 bases spanning the gap. The CDR3 coding sequence is TGTGCCAGCAGCCAAGACCTTTATGGCTACACCTTC. Translated, it gives CASSQDLYGYTF.

This clonotype has a count of ten or more. The gene calls are TRBV12-3 or TRBV12-4 and TRBJ2-3, with TRBD1 identical over 8 bases. The CDR3 consists of 18 residues. The trim removed 0 bases at V and 5 bases at J, leaving 13 bases unmatched. CDR3 residues: CASSLAWTGTVQGDTQYF. The CDR3 DNA reads as TGTGCCAGCAGTTTAGCCTGGACAGGGACTGTCCAGGGAGATACGCAGTATTTT.

This clonotype was seen many times. The V and J genes are TRBV12-3 or TRBV12-4 and TRBJ1-1; D gene ambiguous. The CDR3 runs to 14 residues. Trimming removed 2 bases at V and 0 bases at J, with 7 bases between. The CDR3 protein is CASSLRRVNTEAFF. CDR3 nucleotide sequence: TGTGCCAGCAGTTTAAGACGGGTGAACACTGAAGCTTTCTTT.

Ten or more counts support this clonotype. This chain joins TRBV5-1 and TRBJ1-1, with no clear D. Trimming took off 5 bases at V and 1 base at J, with 6 bases between the two ends. Germline V gene data show CDR1 as SGHRS and CDR2 as YFSETQ. The length of the CDR3 is 12 residues. The CDR3 sequence: CASRSQNTEAFF. As DNA, the CDR3 is TGCGCCAGCAGATCACAGAACACTGAAGCTTTCTTT.

This clonotype was observed many times. V gene TRBV6-5 combines with J gene TRBJ2-3; D gene ambiguous. The CDR3 spans 14 residues. Trimming cost V 7 bases and J 2 bases, with 13 bases left between them. Germline CDR1 reads MNHEY; CDR2 reads SVGAGI. The CDR3 DNA reads TGTGCCAGCAATGGTGCCTTTGACACAGATACGCAGTATTTT. Its protein is CASNGAFDTDTQYF.

This clonotype was counted at least ten times. The genes are TRBV20-1 and TRBJ1-3; 10 bases are a match to TRBD1. The trim removed 4 bases at V and 7 bases at J, leaving 4 bases unmatched. This CDR3 comprises 13 residues. Germline V gene data show CDR1 as DFQATT and CDR2 as SNEGSKA (reference sequence). CDR3 DNA sequence: TGCAGTGCTACCCGGGACAGGGGTAACACCATATATTTT. As protein: CSATRDRGNTIYF.

This clonotype has more than one count but fewer than ten. The V gene is TRBV11-2, the J gene TRBJ2-3; D gene unclear. V dropped 2 bases and J dropped 1 base, with 7 bases sitting between them. CDR1 is SGHAT, CDR2 FQNNGV, per germline. There are 14 residues in the CDR3. The CDR3 is CASSLQWGTDTQYF. Here the CDR3 DNA reads TGTGCCAGCAGCTTACAATGGGGCACAGATACGCAGTATTTT.

V and J are TRBV20-1 and TRBJ2-7; 9 nucleotides agree with TRBD1. V lost 0 bases, J lost 5 bases, and 11 bases stayed unmatched. CDR3 size: 16 residues. The V gene's germline CDR1 is DFQATT and CDR2 SNEGSKA (reference sequence). CDR3 DNA: TGCAGTGCTAGAGATCAAGGGACAGGGCTGAGAAACGAGCAGTACTTC. This translates into CSARDQGTGLRNEQYF.

This clonotype was picked up many times. This chain joins TRBV5-8 and TRBJ1-1; D not resolved. Germline CDR1 SGHTS, CDR2 YDEGEE. V shed 0 bases and J shed 1 base, with 7 bases lying between them. This CDR3 spans 14 amino acids. CDR3 loop: CASSLGLENTEAFF. The CDR3 DNA reads TGTGCCAGCAGCTTGGGCCTGGAGAACACTGAAGCTTTCTTT.

This clonotype was counted ten times or more. V and J are TRBV5-5 and TRBJ2-7; a weak D match, TRBD2 (6 bases). Germline CDR1 and CDR2: SGHKS and YYEKEE (reference sequence). Trimming pared 0 bases from V and 6 bases from J, leaving 13 bases between. CDR3 size: 14 residues. Written as DNA, the CDR3 is TGTGCCAGCAGCTTGGGGGCGGGGTCGGTCGAGCAGTACGTC. Protein: CASSLGAGSVEQYV.

This clonotype was recorded a few times. The CDR3 DNA reads as TGTGCCAGCAGCTTAAGGTCGGGGAACGAGCAGTACTTC. Residues: CASSLRSGNEQYF. The chain is built from TRBV13 and TRBJ2-7; possibly TRBD2 for D (5 bases). The CDR3 has 13 residues. Trimming stripped 2 bases from V and 5 bases from J, with 10 bases between. The germline V gene encodes CDR1 PRHDT and CDR2 FYEKMQ (reference sequence).

This clonotype was detected ten times or more. A junction end diverges from the germline sequence, so it may reflect a read error. This sequence joins TRBV6-5 and TRBJ1-2, with D possibly matching TRBD1 (6 bases). Germline V gene lookup returns CDR1 MNHEY and CDR2 SVGAGI. CDR3 length: 14 residues. The chain's CDR3 is CASSSHVPGHARNF. CDR3 DNA sequence: TGTGCCAGCAGTTCACACGTCCCGGGACATGCCCGGAATTTC.

In this sample, this clonotype turned up many times. The genes are TRBV20-1 and TRBJ2-3; TRBD1 might be the D (6 bases). Trimming shortened V by 4 bases and J by 2 bases, and 13 bases separated the two germline ends. There are 14 residues in the CDR3. Germline V gene lookup returns CDR1 DFQATT and CDR2 SNEGSKA (reference sequence). Here the CDR3 reads CSANPTGYTDTQYF. The CDR3 coding sequence is TGCAGTGCTAATCCGACAGGTTACACAGATACGCAGTATTTT.

This clonotype was seen ten or more times. This sequence joins TRBV5-5 and TRBJ2-3; a weak D match, TRBD1 (6 bases). The CDR3 runs 13 residues. V shed 6 bases and J shed 1 base, with 9 bases lying between them. The germline gives CDR1 SGHKS, CDR2 YYEKEE (reference sequence). The CDR3 spells CASKSGGTDTQYF. The CDR3 bases are TGTGCCAGCAAGTCAGGGGGCACAGATACGCAGTATTTT.

This clonotype was counted ten times or more. V and J are TRBV12-3 or TRBV12-4 and TRBJ2-2; 11 positions match TRBD2. The junction had 7 bases not matched to a gene; V was cut back by 6 bases and J by 7 bases. The length of the CDR3 is 15 residues. In DNA, the CDR3 is TGTGCCAGCAGCAGTAGCGGGGGGGCCTTCGGGGAGCTGTTTTTT. As protein: CASSSSGGAFGELFF.

At least ten counts were recorded for this clonotype. V is TRBV5-1 and J is TRBJ1-4, with 8 bases matching TRBD1. The ends lost 4 bases at V and 6 bases at J; junction bases unmatched: 11. Germline CDR1 and CDR2: SGHRS and YFSETQ. The CDR3 consists of 16 residues. The CDR3 bases are TGCGCCAGCAGCCGAGGACAGGGAGGGTCGGATGAAAAACTGTTTTTT. Amino acid sequence: CASSRGQGGSDEKLFF.

This clonotype was recorded many times. The V call is TRBV5-1, the J call TRBJ2-2; 10 bases match TRBD1. The germline CDR1 and CDR2 sequences are SGHRS and YFSETQ. J gave up 5 bases and V 3 bases, and 1 base lay outside the gene matches. The CDR3 length is 14 residues. CDR3 protein: CASSWTGGTGELFF. DNA of the CDR3: TGCGCCAGCAGCTGGACAGGGGGGACCGGGGAGCTGTTTTTT.

This clonotype was seen at least ten times. This chain links TRBV18 with TRBJ1-1; D gene uncertain. Germline V gene lookup returns CDR1 KGHSH and CDR2 LQKENI. CDR3 size: 14 residues. V was cut by 1 base and J by 4 bases, with 10 bases left in between. The CDR3 protein is CASSPLSGTTEAFF. The CDR3 DNA is TGTGCCAGCTCACCACTATCCGGCACCACTGAAGCTTTCTTT.

About this clonotype: A read error may produce the germline difference seen at one junction end. The chain recombines TRBV13 with TRBJ1-2, with unresolved D. This CDR3 spans 18 amino acids. Germline lookup yields CDR1 PRHDT and CDR2 FYEKMQ (reference sequence). The CDR3 sequence is CAISRGLLGVGIENGYTF. The CDR3, as DNA: TGTGCCATCAGCCGCGGACTCCTGGGCGTAGGCATAGAAAATGGCTACACCTTC.

This clonotype was counted many times. This sequence joins TRBV5-1 and TRBJ1-4, with a tentative D call TRBD1 (5 bases). Looked up from germline, CDR1 is SGHRS and CDR2 is YFSETQ. V lost 1 base, J lost 3 bases, and 10 bases lay in between. CDR3 length equals 15 residues. DNA of the CDR3: TGCGCCAGCAGCTTGCAGGGAGCGGCTAATGAAAAACTGTTTTTT. As protein: CASSLQGAANEKLFF.

The gene calls are TRBV20-1 and TRBJ2-5; weak D call: TRBD2 (6 bases). The CDR3 is made up of 15 amino acids. Per germline, CDR1 DFQATT and CDR2 SNEGSKA (reference sequence). Deletions cut 5 bases from V and 1 base from J, with 17 bases between. The CDR3 spells CSAEGDRRVQETQYF. CDR3 sequence (DNA): TGCAGTGCTGAAGGGGACCGGAGGGTCCAAGAGACCCAGTACTTC.

This clonotype was detected only a few times. The chain joins TRBV29-1 to TRBJ1-1, with D possibly being TRBD1 (6 bases). Germline CDR1 and CDR2: SQVTM and ANQGSEA. There are 10 residues in the CDR3. Trimming stripped 6 bases from V and 11 bases from J, with 13 bases between. CDR3 coding DNA: TGCAGCGTCGGGGGGCATACGGCTTTCTTT. Its translation is CSVGGHTAFF.

This clonotype came up many times. The chain combines TRBV15 with TRBJ1-2, with 10 bases aligning to TRBD1. This CDR3 has 14 amino acids. V lost 3 bases and J lost 8; bases outside the gene matches: 6. CDR1 LNHNV and CDR2 YYDKDF come from the germline V gene (reference sequence). CDR3 sequence: CATSRAGTGVGYTF. In nucleotides, the CDR3 is TGTGCCACCAGCAGGGCCGGGACAGGGGTAGGCTACACCTTC.

A single count supports this clonotype. The chain couples TRBV11-2 to TRBJ2-7, with a weak D call TRBD2 (6 bases). Trimming left V 0 bases short and J 1 base short, with 10 bases between. Germline CDR1 is SGHAT and CDR2 is FQNNGV. The CDR3 has 15 amino acids. Here the CDR3 DNA reads TGTGCCAGCAGCTTAGATGTGGGGAGGTCCTACGAGCAGTACGTC. Encoded protein: CASSLDVGRSYEQYV.

The sample holds many counts of this clonotype. This chain connects TRBV12-3 or TRBV12-4 to TRBJ1-5, with D hard to call. This CDR3 contains 15 residues. Deletions cut 5 bases from V and 7 bases from J, with 18 bases between. Written as DNA, the CDR3 is TGTGCCAGCAGTCTAAGGGCAGGAGGCGGGCAGCCCCAGCATTTT. Its protein product is CASSLRAGGGQPQHF.

The sample holds a few counts of this clonotype. The rearrangement joins TRBV7-2 to TRBJ2-3, with 7 bases fitting TRBD1. The germline gives CDR1 SGHTA, CDR2 FQGNSA. Unmatched junction bases numbered 6, after V lost 9 bases and J lost 0 bases. The CDR3 length is 14 residues. Here the CDR3 reads CASTEGQSTDTQYF. In DNA, the CDR3 is TGTGCCAGTACAGAGGGACAGAGCACAGATACGCAGTATTTT.

This clonotype occurred many times. This chain connects TRBV6-5 to TRBJ2-3; possibly TRBD1 for D (6 bases). V was cut by 4 bases and J by 3 bases, with 14 bases left in between. This CDR3 has 15 residues. Germline CDR1 and CDR2: MNHEY and SVGAGI. CDR3: CASSSPGDGTDTQYF. As DNA, the CDR3 is TGTGCCAGCAGTTCCCCAGGGGATGGGACAGATACGCAGTATTTT.

This clonotype showed up many times. This sequence joins TRBV7-6 and TRBJ2-2; perhaps TRBD1 as D (5 bases). With 5 bases removed from V and 6 bases from J, the gap between germline ends came to 10 bases. Germline V gives CDR1 SGHVS, CDR2 FNYEAQ. CDR3 length equals 13 residues. The CDR3 DNA reads as TGTGCCAGCAGCCCCCAGGGCCCCGGGGAGCTGTTTTTT. Protein sequence: CASSPQGPGELFF.

This clonotype was recorded many times. The V and J genes are TRBV27 and TRBJ1-2; 7 nucleotides agree with TRBD1. V gave up 5 bases and J gave up 4 bases; unmatched junction bases: 7. CDR1 is MNHEY, CDR2 SMNVEV, per germline (reference sequence). The CDR3 covers 14 residues. CDR3 nucleotides: TGTGCCAGCAGTGCCTTACAGGGGTTCTATGGCTACACCTTC. It is translated as CASSALQGFYGYTF.